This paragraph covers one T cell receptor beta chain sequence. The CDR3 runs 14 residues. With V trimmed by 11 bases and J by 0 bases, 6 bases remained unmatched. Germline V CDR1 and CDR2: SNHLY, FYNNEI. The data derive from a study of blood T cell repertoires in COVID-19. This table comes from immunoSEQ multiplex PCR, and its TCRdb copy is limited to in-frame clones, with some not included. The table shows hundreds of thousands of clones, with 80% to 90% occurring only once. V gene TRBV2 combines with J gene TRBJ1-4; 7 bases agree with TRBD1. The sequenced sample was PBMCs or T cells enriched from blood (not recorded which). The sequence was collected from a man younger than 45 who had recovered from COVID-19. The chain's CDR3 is CAVLQGPTNEKLFF. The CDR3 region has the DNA TGTGCCGTACTACAGGGGCCAACTAATGAAAAACTGTTTTTT.